These 27 T cell receptor beta chains came from one sample sequenced in a study of blood T cell repertoires in COVID-19. Libraries were prepared by immunoSEQ multiplex PCR; TCRdb keeps only in-frame clonotypes and omits some of them. The sample has 350,000 to 450,000 clones; less than 85% are singletons. Sequencing was done on a sample of peripheral blood. The receptors come from a woman aged 18-30 years with acute or convalescent COVID-19.

This clone was found a few times. This sequence joins TRBV7-8 and TRBJ2-4; 9 nucleotides match TRBD1. Germline trimming cut 5 bases from V and 6 bases from J; bases unmatched to any gene: 11. CDR1 is SGHVS, CDR2 FQNEAQ, per germline. There are 16 residues in the CDR3. The chain's CDR3 is CASSPTPGTGINIQYF. In DNA form, the CDR3 reads TGTGCCAGCAGCCCCACTCCCGGGACAGGGATAAACATTCAGTACTTC. The full variable domain, with the rest looked up from reference TRBV7-8 and TRBJ2-4, is GAGVSQSPRYKVAKRGQDVALRCDPISGHVSLFWYQQALGQGPEFLTYFQNEAQLDKSGLPSDRFFAERPEGSVSTLKIQRTQQEDSAVYLCASSPTPGTGINIQYFGAGTRLSVL.

This clone was detected only once. CDR3 nucleotide sequence: TGTGCCAGCAAGCAGGAGGCTAATTCACCCCTCCACTTT. This sequence encodes CASKQEANSPLHF. V is TRBV13 and J is TRBJ1-6; D gene uncertain. Germline V gives CDR1 PRHDT, CDR2 FYEKMQ (reference sequence). Between the trimmed V and J ends, which lost 7 bases and 6 bases, there was a span of 10 bases. The CDR3 is 13 amino acids.

The chain carries TRBV28 and TRBJ1-2; the D gene is possibly TRBD1 (5 bases). Germline V gene sequence: CDR1 MDHEN, CDR2 SYDVKM. V lost 7 bases, J lost 3 bases, and 18 bases lay in between. The CDR3 has 15 residues. The chain's CDR3 is CASTQGRVVYYGYTF. The CDR3 DNA follows: TGTGCCAGCACCCAGGGTCGGGTTGTATACTATGGCTACACCTTC.

The rearrangement links TRBV15 to TRBJ1-6; the match to TRBD1 covers 7 bases. The trim removed 0 bases at V and 10 bases at J, leaving 6 bases unmatched. Germline V CDR1 and CDR2: LNHNV, YYDKDF (reference sequence). CDR3 size: 15 residues. The CDR3 region is CATSRETGIGSPLHF. CDR3 coding DNA: TGTGCCACCAGCAGAGAGACAGGGATCGGATCACCCCTCCACTTT.

The V and J genes are TRBV11-2 and TRBJ1-1, with D possibly matching TRBD1 (5 bases). V lost 2 bases and J lost 2, with 12 bases in between. This CDR3 is built from 15 residues. Germline-derived CDR1 and CDR2 are SGHAT and FQNNGV. CDR3 sequence: CASSLRGQGNTEAFF. CDR3 sequence (DNA): TGTGCCAGCAGCTTAAGGGGTCAGGGAAACACTGAAGCTTTCTTT.

This clone was counted once. The chain joins TRBV10-3 to TRBJ1-2; 9 bases fit TRBD1. CDR1 is ENHRY and CDR2 is SYGVKD in the germline V gene. V lost 2 bases to trimming and J lost 9 bases; unmatched junction nucleotides: 10. The CDR3 sequence is 15 residues long. This chain's CDR3 is CAISERGDRASRYTF. For the CDR3, the DNA is TGTGCCATCAGTGAGAGGGGGGACAGGGCCAGCCGCTACACCTTC.

This clone showed up just a few times. The junction and the germline gene differ at one end; a read error may be behind it. This chain links TRBV24-1 with TRBJ2-3, with 7 bases that match TRBD1. There are 13 residues in the CDR3. Germline CDR1 KGHDR, CDR2 SFDVKD. The CDR3 bases are TGTGCCACCGGTGAGGGGGCGCAAGATACGCAGTATTTT. It yields the protein CATGEGAQDTQYF.

The chain recombines TRBV7-6 with TRBJ1-1; D remains unclear. The ends were cut back, 2 bases at V and 4 bases at J, with 14 bases in the middle. Germline CDR1 SGHVS, CDR2 FNYEAQ. The CDR3 runs 15 residues. CDR3 in amino acids: CASSLQPGYGTEAFF. The CDR3, as DNA: TGTGCCAGCAGCTTACAGCCCGGGTACGGCACTGAAGCTTTCTTT. Complete variable domain (other parts from reference TRBV7-6 and TRBJ1-1): GAGVSQSPRYKVTKRGQDVALRCDPISGHVSLYWYRQALGQGPEFLTYFNYEAQQDKSGLPNDRFSAERPEGSISTLTIQRTEQRDSAMYRCASSLQPGYGTEAFFGQGTRLTVV.

The rearrangement uses TRBV5-1 and TRBJ2-5, with 9 bases matching TRBD2. The germline gives CDR1 SGHRS, CDR2 YFSETQ. This CDR3 is 16 amino acids long. V lost 2 bases and J lost 4; bases outside the gene matches: 9. The CDR3 loop is CASSLLTSGPRETQYF. CDR3 coding DNA: TGCGCCAGCAGCTTACTGACTAGCGGCCCCAGAGAGACCCAGTACTTC.

Regarding this clone: The identical CDR3 is also encoded by other nucleotide sequences in the sample. This chain uses TRBV9 with TRBJ1-1; TRBD1 matches 7 bases. The CDR3 has 14 residues. CDR1 and CDR2 (germline): SGDLS, YYNGEE. The J segment lost 3 bases and the V segment lost 0 bases, leaving 2 bases of the junction unmatched. This CDR3 reads CASSVGQGDTEAFF. The CDR3 bases are TGTGCCAGCAGCGTAGGGCAGGGGGACACTGAAGCTTTCTTT.

The sample holds one count of this clone. CDR3 sequence (DNA): TGTGCCAGCAGCCAAGCAGGGGACGCGACAGATACGCAGTATTTT. Translated, it gives CASSQAGDATDTQYF. The chain links TRBV3-1 (or the pseudogene TRBV3-2) to TRBJ2-3, with a weak D call TRBD1 (6 bases). The germline V and J ends were trimmed by 1 base and 3 bases, with 11 bases remaining between them. Germline CDR1 and CDR2: LGHDT and YNNKEL (reference sequence). This CDR3 is 15 amino acids long.

The chain joins TRBV27 to TRBJ1-4; 8 bases agree with TRBD1. V was pared by 5 bases and J by 8 bases, with 13 bases of the junction left unmatched. CDR1 and CDR2 (germline): MNHEY, SMNVEV (reference sequence). The CDR3 covers 16 residues. The CDR3 sequence is CASSTGTGHGREKLFF. The CDR3 region has the DNA TGTGCCAGCAGTACCGGGACAGGCCATGGTCGGGAAAAACTGTTTTTT.

The V and J genes are TRBV3-1 (or the pseudogene TRBV3-2) and TRBJ1-5, with 7 nucleotides matching TRBD1. Germline CDR1 reads LGHDT; CDR2 reads YNNKEL (reference sequence). CDR3 length equals 15 residues. Unmatched junction bases numbered 6, after V lost 6 bases and J lost 1 base. The CDR3 loop reads CASSRGHSSNQPQHF. Written as DNA, the CDR3 is TGTGCCAGCAGTAGGGGGCATTCGAGCAATCAGCCCCAGCATTTT.

The chain joins TRBV6-2 or TRBV6-3 to TRBJ1-5; D may be TRBD1 (6 bases). CDR1 is MNHEY and CDR2 is SVGEGT in the germline V gene. The ends were cut back, 2 bases at V and 2 bases at J, with 7 bases in the middle. This CDR3 region has 14 residues. The CDR3 region is CASSYGGGNQPQHF. CDR3 sequence (DNA): TGTGCCAGCAGTTACGGGGGCGGCAATCAGCCCCAGCATTTT.

The CDR3 DNA is TGTGCCAGCAGCTTAGGAGGGATCGGCTACACCTTC. It codes for CASSLGGIGYTF. The chain is built from TRBV7-6 and TRBJ1-2; D gene ambiguous. V lost 1 base and J 8 bases, leaving 8 bases between the germline ends. CDR3 length: 12 amino acids. The V gene's germline CDR1 is SGHVS and CDR2 FNYEAQ.

V and J are TRBV6-5 and TRBJ2-1; D is unresolved. Deletions cut 6 bases from V and 3 bases from J, with 15 bases between. The CDR3 is 15 residues long. Germline CDR1 and CDR2: MNHEY and SVGAGI. CDR3 nucleotide sequence: TGTGCCAGCAGAAATTCCGGGTCTCACTACAATGAGCAGTTCTTC. This gives the protein CASRNSGSHYNEQFF.

The chain has TRBV5-1 and TRBJ2-5; the D is unclear. Germline values: CDR1 SGHRS, CDR2 YFSETQ. The CDR3 loop spans 14 amino acids. The V end was cut by 4 bases, the J end by 3 bases, with 13 bases between. The DNA for the CDR3 is TGCGCCAGCAGCCTCGCGGCTCCCGAAGAGACCCAGTACTTC. Protein sequence: CASSLAAPEETQYF.

This chain joins TRBV9 and TRBJ2-5; 8 bases line up with TRBD2. Germline CDR1 and CDR2: SGDLS and YYNGEE. This CDR3 contains 16 residues. J was trimmed by 5 bases and V by 0 bases; bases with no gene match: 9. This CDR3 is CASSVDSGGVTETQYF. CDR3 coding DNA: TGTGCCAGCAGCGTAGACTCGGGGGGGGTAACGGAGACCCAGTACTTC.

J is TRBJ2-1 and V is TRBV14, with 14 bases that match TRBD2. Trimming took 3 bases from V and 4 from J; bases not matched to a gene: 11. The length of the CDR3 is 19 residues. The V gene's germline CDR1 is SGHDN and CDR2 FVKESK. The CDR3 is CASSQRLAGGPGRYNEQFF. Here the CDR3 DNA reads TGTGCCAGCAGCCAGAGACTAGCGGGAGGGCCCGGGCGTTACAATGAGCAGTTCTTC.

The V call is TRBV7-2, the J call TRBJ2-5, with D possibly TRBD1 on 6 matching bases. Germline V CDR1 and CDR2: SGHTA, FQGNSA. The V end lost 4 bases, the J end lost 1 base, and 10 bases lay between the germline ends. The length of the CDR3 is 14 residues. The CDR3 DNA follows: TGTGCCAGCAGCTCCAGGACAGTCCAAGAGACCCAGTACTTC. Protein sequence: CASSSRTVQETQYF.

The gene calls are TRBV7-3 and TRBJ2-7, with 9 bases fitting TRBD1. The V gene's germline CDR1 is SGHTA and CDR2 FQGTGA. V lost 4 bases, J lost 5 bases, and 6 bases stayed unmatched. This CDR3 has 14 residues. This CDR3 reads CASSSGTGTNEQYF. Written as DNA, the CDR3 is TGTGCCAGCAGCTCCGGGACAGGGACCAACGAGCAGTACTTC.

The chain recombines TRBV20-1 with TRBJ1-1; weak D call: TRBD1 (5 bases). Trimming took 5 bases from V and 6 from J, leaving 7 bases between them. The germline gives CDR1 DFQATT, CDR2 SNEGSKA (reference sequence). There are 10 residues in the CDR3. CDR3 in amino acids: CSALGAEAFF. DNA of the CDR3: TGCAGTGCTCTAGGGGCTGAAGCTTTCTTT.

The rearrangement uses TRBV28 and TRBJ2-7; D is unclear. Per the germline V gene, CDR1 is MDHEN and CDR2 is SYDVKM. The length of the CDR3 is 11 residues. V dropped 8 bases and J dropped 3 bases, with 8 bases sitting between them. CDR3 loop: CASGLFYEQYF. The CDR3 coding sequence is TGTGCCAGCGGCCTTTTCTACGAGCAGTACTTC.

The V gene is TRBV6-5, the J gene TRBJ1-5, with 8 bases that match TRBD1. This CDR3 has 15 residues. The junction had 9 bases not matched to a gene; V was cut back by 6 bases and J by 5 bases. The germline V gene has CDR1 MNHEY and CDR2 SVGAGI. The CDR3 is CASRQGTGAHQPQHF. CDR3 nucleotide sequence: TGTGCCAGCAGACAAGGGACAGGCGCCCATCAGCCCCAGCATTTT.

This rearrangement joins TRBV5-8 to TRBJ1-2; D ambiguous. V was cut by 0 bases and J by 7 bases, with 13 bases left in between. Germline values: CDR1 SGHTS, CDR2 YDEGEE. There are 14 residues in the CDR3. CDR3 sequence: CASSLVQLVGGYTF. The CDR3 DNA reads as TGTGCCAGCAGCTTGGTACAGTTGGTCGGTGGCTACACCTTC.

The chain is built from TRBV7-2 and TRBJ1-3; D unclear. Trimming cost V 4 bases and J 9 bases, with 7 bases left between them. The CDR3 is 11 residues long. Germline-derived CDR1 and CDR2 are SGHTA and FQGNSA. Written as DNA, the CDR3 is TGTGCCAGCAGCTCACGGGTCACCATATATTTT. This sequence encodes CASSSRVTIYF.

V usage is TRBV9 and J usage is TRBJ2-5, with D perhaps matching TRBD2 (5 bases). V was trimmed by 0 bases and J by 4 bases, leaving 13 bases between them. Germline V gene data show CDR1 as SGDLS and CDR2 as YYNGEE. The CDR3 runs 15 residues. In DNA, the CDR3 is TGTGCCAGCAGCGTAGGAGGGCTTCCCGTAGAGACCCAGTACTTC. Amino acid sequence: CASSVGGLPVETQYF.